Below, 32 T cell receptor beta chains from the same sample are listed, as sequenced in a study of blood T cell repertoires in COVID-19. TCRdb's table, derived via immunoSEQ multiplex PCR, lists solely in-frame clones and lacks some. The sample shows around 230,000 clones, approximately 86% of them seen only once. The sequencing input was PBMCs or T cells enriched from blood (not recorded which). The source of these receptors is a woman aged 40 to 55 with acute COVID-19.

The chain uses TRBV19 and TRBJ2-3; tentatively, D is TRBD2 (6 bases). Trimming shortened V by 7 bases and J by 2 bases, and 13 bases separated the two germline ends. Germline V CDR1 and CDR2: LNHDA, SQIVND (reference sequence). This CDR3 region has 14 residues. CDR3 loop: CASKLAGNTDTQYF. Here the CDR3 DNA reads TGTGCCAGTAAGTTGGCGGGGAACACAGATACGCAGTATTTT.

There are many counts of this clone. The chain couples TRBV28 to TRBJ1-5, with D hard to call. The germline V gene has CDR1 MDHEN and CDR2 SYDVKM. The CDR3 length is 13 residues. The V end was cut by 4 bases, the J end by 3 bases, with 7 bases between. The CDR3 loop reads CASSSLANQPQHF. In DNA form, the CDR3 reads TGTGCCAGCAGTTCATTAGCCAATCAGCCCCAGCATTTT. Full variable domain (outside the CDR3, taken from reference TRBV28 and TRBJ1-5): DVKVTQSSRYLVKRTGEKVFLECVQDMDHENMFWYRQDPGLGLRLIYFSYDVKMKEKGDIPEGYSVSREKKERFSLILESASTNQTSMYLCASSSLANQPQHFGDGTRLSIL.

The chain has TRBV7-8 and TRBJ1-1; TRBD1 aligns across 7 bases. CDR1 is SGHVS and CDR2 is FQNEAQ in the germline V gene. J lost 6 bases, V lost 2 bases, and 9 bases had no gene match. The CDR3 loop spans 15 amino acids. CDR3 residues: CASSLRSGGGPEAFF. CDR3 DNA sequence: TGTGCCAGCAGCTTACGGTCGGGAGGGGGCCCTGAAGCTTTCTTT.

The chain links TRBV18 to TRBJ1-1, with D possibly being TRBD1 (6 bases). V lost 2 bases and J 3 bases, leaving 13 bases between the germline ends. Germline CDR1 is KGHSH and CDR2 is LQKENI. The CDR3 extends over 15 amino acids. The CDR3 coding sequence is TGTGCCAGCTCACCAACGTCCAGACAGGACACTGAAGCTTTCTTT. Protein: CASSPTSRQDTEAFF.

This sequence joins TRBV5-4 and TRBJ1-1, with D possibly matching TRBD1 (6 bases). Trimming cost V 6 bases and J 5 bases, with 17 bases left between them. The germline CDR1 and CDR2 sequences are SGHNT and YYREEE (reference sequence). CDR3 size: 14 residues. The chain's CDR3 is CASTPVGRGTEAFF. The CDR3 bases are TGTGCCAGCACCCCTGTGGGCAGGGGAACTGAAGCTTTCTTT. The variable domain in full, with the rest retrieved from reference TRBV5-4 and TRBJ1-1, is ETGVTQSPTHLIKTRGQQVTLRCSSQSGHNTVSWYQQALGQGPQFIFQYYREEENGRGNFPPRFSGLQFPNYSSELNVNALELDDSALYLCASTPVGRGTEAFFGQGTRLTVV.

This chain links TRBV6-5 with TRBJ2-7; 9 bases align to TRBD1. Per germline, CDR1 MNHEY and CDR2 SVGAGI. CDR3 length: 14 residues. Unmatched junction bases numbered 7, after V lost 7 bases and J lost 3 bases. The CDR3 is CASTKQGAIYEQYF. DNA of the CDR3: TGTGCCAGCACCAAACAGGGGGCGATCTACGAGCAGTACTTC.

The chain combines TRBV4-1 with TRBJ2-7; 9 bases are a match to TRBD2. The CDR3 has 16 amino acids. Trimming cost V 4 bases and J 1 base; bases outside gene matches: 8. Per germline, CDR1 MGHRA and CDR2 YSYEKL. The CDR3 loop is CASSPELAGLSYEQYF. CDR3 nucleotide sequence: TGCGCCAGCAGCCCAGAACTAGCGGGCCTGTCCTACGAGCAGTACTTC.

This sequence joins TRBV29-1 and TRBJ1-4, with D possibly being TRBD1 (5 bases). Germline lookup yields CDR1 SQVTM and CDR2 ANQGSEA. This CDR3 is 13 amino acids long. V gave up 3 bases and J gave up 5 bases, with 10 bases separating them. In DNA form, the CDR3 reads TGCAGCGTTGAGCGACAGTTGAATGAAAAACTGTTTTTT. Its protein product is CSVERQLNEKLFF. Drawing the rest from reference TRBV29-1 and TRBJ1-4, the complete variable domain is SAVISQKPSRDICQRGTSLTIQCQVDSQVTMMFWYRQQPGQSLTLIATANQGSEATYESGFVIDKFPISRPNLTFSTLTVSNMSPEDSSIYLCSVERQLNEKLFFGSGTQLSVL.

In this sample, this clone turned up once. This chain links TRBV7-3 with TRBJ2-3, with no clear D. V was trimmed by 3 bases and J by 0 bases, leaving 7 bases between them. The CDR3 length is 14 residues. Germline V gene data show CDR1 as SGHTA and CDR2 as FQGTGA. The DNA of the CDR3 is TGTGCCAGCAGCTTCCAGACTAGCACAGATACGCAGTATTTT. This sequence encodes CASSFQTSTDTQYF.

The V gene is TRBV5-1, the J gene TRBJ2-7; unclear D gene. The CDR3 runs to 14 residues. Trimming took 2 bases from V and 1 from J, leaving 10 bases between them. Germline CDR1 is SGHRS and CDR2 is YFSETQ. The CDR3 DNA is TGCGCCAGCAGCTTCAAGTCCAGTTCCTACGAGCAGTACTTC. The encoded protein is CASSFKSSSYEQYF.

The rearrangement joins TRBV19 to TRBJ1-1; 11 bases match TRBD1. The CDR3 covers 16 residues. The V gene's germline CDR1 is LNHDA and CDR2 SQIVND (reference sequence). The V segment lost 3 bases and the J segment 1 base; nucleotides outside the gene matches: 4. The CDR3 sequence: CASSIRDRGENTEAFF. The CDR3 DNA reads TGTGCCAGTAGTATCCGGGACAGGGGGGAGAACACTGAAGCTTTCTTT.

The chain is built from TRBV19 and TRBJ2-6; 7 bases are a match to TRBD1. Germline V gene sequence: CDR1 LNHDA, CDR2 SQIVND (reference sequence). The V and J ends lost 4 bases and 0 bases, in that order; junction bases with no gene match: 3. The CDR3 runs to 16 residues. The CDR3, as DNA: TGTGCCAGTAGTAAGGGACAGTACTCTGGGGCCAACGTCCTGACTTTC. The encoded protein is CASSKGQYSGANVLTF.

The rearrangement joins TRBV19 to TRBJ1-3; TRBD1 matches 7 bases. The CDR3 loop spans 15 amino acids. After removal of 4 bases from V and 0 bases from J, the junction contained 3 bases not matched to a gene. Germline CDR1 LNHDA, CDR2 SQIVND (reference sequence). The CDR3 reads CASSTRDSSGNTIYF. Written as DNA, the CDR3 is TGTGCCAGTAGTACCAGGGACAGCTCTGGAAACACCATATATTTT.

The rearrangement uses TRBV19 and TRBJ2-3, with 16 positions matching TRBD2. The CDR3 runs to 20 residues. Germline lookup yields CDR1 LNHDA and CDR2 SQIVND (reference sequence). J lost 0 bases, V lost 3 bases, and 9 bases had no gene match. This CDR3 reads CASSIRRGLAGGPSTDTQYF. DNA of the CDR3: TGTGCCAGTAGTATTAGGCGGGGACTAGCGGGAGGGCCGAGCACAGATACGCAGTATTTT.

The chain uses TRBV25-1 and TRBJ1-4, with 7 bases lining up with TRBD1. Germline V gives CDR1 MGHDK, CDR2 SYGVNS. The CDR3 contains 13 residues. The junction had 4 bases not matched to a gene; V was cut back by 4 bases and J by 8 bases. CDR3 DNA sequence: TGTGCCAGCAGTGGTGACAGGGAGGAAAAACTGTTTTTT. This sequence encodes CASSGDREEKLFF.

The V gene is TRBV7-9, the J gene TRBJ2-1; TRBD2 matches 9 bases. V was clipped by 5 bases and J by 8 bases; unmatched bases: 13. Per the germline V gene, CDR1 is SEHNR and CDR2 is FQNEAQ (reference sequence). The length of the CDR3 is 16 residues. The CDR3 sequence: CASSPNWREGLHEQFF. CDR3 DNA sequence: TGTGCCAGCAGCCCAAACTGGCGGGAGGGCCTCCATGAGCAGTTCTTC.

J is TRBJ1-5 and V is TRBV29-1; the D gene is possibly TRBD1 (5 bases). The length of the CDR3 is 13 residues. The germline V gene has CDR1 SQVTM and CDR2 ANQGSEA. The V end was cut by 4 bases, the J end by 3 bases, with 10 bases between. The CDR3 region has the DNA TGCAGCGTTGCGGGGGGACCCAATCAGCCCCAGCATTTT. It yields the protein CSVAGGPNQPQHF.

V and J are TRBV5-1 and TRBJ2-7; tentatively, D is TRBD2 (6 bases). The V and J ends lost 0 bases and 2 bases respectively, with 9 bases between them. The CDR3 spans 14 residues. The germline CDR1 and CDR2 sequences are SGHRS and YFSETQ. This CDR3 reads CASSLGSGPYEQYF. The CDR3 DNA follows: TGCGCCAGCAGCTTGGGTAGCGGCCCCTACGAGCAGTACTTC.

V is TRBV15 and J is TRBJ1-2; 10 nucleotides match TRBD1. There are 17 residues in the CDR3. Germline V gene lookup returns CDR1 LNHNV and CDR2 YYDKDF (reference sequence). The trim removed 5 bases at V and 3 bases at J, leaving 12 bases unmatched. The CDR3 DNA follows: TGTGCCACCAGCCTTTCCACTTCCGGGACAGGGGACTATGGCTACACCTTC. This sequence encodes CATSLSTSGTGDYGYTF.

The rearrangement links TRBV3-1 (or the pseudogene TRBV3-2) to TRBJ1-3; 7 bases agree with TRBD1. V trimming: 7 bases; J trimming: 0 bases; junction bases outside the gene matches: 6. CDR3 length: 15 amino acids. Germline V lookup: CDR1 LGHDT, CDR2 YNNKEL (reference sequence). CDR3 DNA sequence: TGTGCCAGCACCTTACAGGGGTACTCTGGAAACACCATATATTTT. This gives the protein CASTLQGYSGNTIYF.

This clone was recorded a few times. The chain uses TRBV7-9 and TRBJ2-7, with 7 bases aligning to TRBD1. The CDR3 is 14 residues long. J gave up 2 bases and V 5 bases, and 6 bases lay outside the gene matches. Per germline, CDR1 SEHNR and CDR2 FQNEAQ (reference sequence). In DNA form, the CDR3 reads TGTGCCAGCAGCACACAGGGGCCCCCCTACGAGCAGTACTTC. Encoded protein: CASSTQGPPYEQYF.

V usage is TRBV2 and J usage is TRBJ1-4; D gene uncertain. V gave up 1 base and J gave up 5 bases, with 8 bases separating them. This CDR3 has 14 amino acids. The germline V gene has CDR1 SNHLY and CDR2 FYNNEI. CDR3 region: CASSEVQLNEKLFF. The CDR3 region has the DNA TGTGCCAGCAGTGAAGTGCAGTTAAATGAAAAACTGTTTTTT.

The J gene is TRBJ1-1, the V gene TRBV18, with D perhaps matching TRBD1 (5 bases). This CDR3 comprises 13 residues. Trimming stripped 7 bases from V and 3 bases from J, with 12 bases between. Germline V gene lookup returns CDR1 KGHSH and CDR2 LQKENI. The CDR3 nucleotides are TGTGCCAGCTTCTCCGGCAGGGACACTGAAGCTTTCTTT. The encoded protein is CASFSGRDTEAFF.

This chain uses TRBV7-2 with TRBJ2-1, with D possibly being TRBD2 (5 bases). Trimming took off 5 bases at V and 5 bases at J, with 13 bases between the two ends. This CDR3 region has 14 residues. Per the germline V gene, CDR1 is SGHTA and CDR2 is FQGNSA. The CDR3 is CASSTQTSHNEQFF. The CDR3 bases are TGTGCCAGCAGCACCCAAACTAGTCACAATGAGCAGTTCTTC.

This chain connects TRBV29-1 to TRBJ1-2, with 8 positions matching TRBD1. This CDR3 is 13 amino acids long. Germline CDR1 is SQVTM and CDR2 is ANQGSEA. Trimming removed 6 bases from V and 8 bases from J; junction bases left unmatched: 11. This CDR3 reads CSVGAPGTGGYTF. CDR3 bases: TGCAGCGTGGGGGCCCCCGGGACAGGCGGCTACACCTTC. The full variable domain, rest sourced from reference TRBV29-1 and TRBJ1-2, is SAVISQKPSRDICQRGTSLTIQCQVDSQVTMMFWYRQQPGQSLTLIATANQGSEATYESGFVIDKFPISRPNLTFSTLTVSNMSPEDSSIYLCSVGAPGTGGYTFGSGTRLTVV.

This clone was detected only a few times. V usage is TRBV6-5 and J usage is TRBJ1-1, with D hard to call. Germline V gene sequence: CDR1 MNHEY, CDR2 SVGAGI. Deletions cut 8 bases from V and 5 bases from J, with 9 bases between. This CDR3 region has 11 residues. The CDR3 loop reads CASSQRTEAFF. The CDR3, as DNA: TGTGCCAGCTCCCAGCGTACTGAAGCTTTCTTT.

This chain connects TRBV9 to TRBJ2-1; 10 nucleotides match TRBD2. V was clipped by 2 bases and J by 3 bases; unmatched bases: 5. Looked up from germline, CDR1 is SGDLS and CDR2 is YYNGEE. The CDR3 covers 16 residues. The CDR3 DNA reads as TGTGCCAGCAGCGTGGGCCCTAGCGGGGGCTACAATGAGCAGTTCTTC. This sequence encodes CASSVGPSGGYNEQFF. The entire variable domain, with the rest obtained from reference TRBV9 and TRBJ2-1, is as follows: DSGVTQTPKHLITATGQRVTLRCSPRSGDLSVYWYQQSLDQGLQFLIQYYNGEERAKGNILERFSAQQFPDLHSELNLSSLELGDSALYFCASSVGPSGGYNEQFFGPGTRLTVL.

The chain is built from TRBV9 and TRBJ1-4; 7 bases are shared with TRBD1. The CDR3 covers 16 residues. The junction had 9 bases not matched to a gene; V was cut back by 3 bases and J by 4 bases. CDR1 and CDR2 from the germline V gene are SGDLS and YYNGEE. The CDR3 DNA reads as TGTGCCAGCAGCGACCGGCTGGACAGGATTAATGAAAAACTGTTTTTT. Encoded protein: CASSDRLDRINEKLFF.

This clone occurred once. The chain uses TRBV2 and TRBJ2-1, with D possibly TRBD1 on 5 matching bases. The CDR3 is 13 amino acids. Germline assignment: CDR1 SNHLY and CDR2 FYNNEI. Deletions cut 7 bases from V and 7 bases from J, with 14 bases between. CDR3: CASMRRVVNEQFF. The CDR3 DNA sequence: TGTGCCAGCATGCGCAGGGTTGTAAATGAGCAGTTCTTC.

This clone was found a few times. The chain is built from TRBV19 and TRBJ2-5; the match to TRBD1 covers 10 bases. The CDR3 runs 14 residues. The germline V gene encodes CDR1 LNHDA and CDR2 SQIVND (reference sequence). The V segment lost 6 bases and the J segment 5 bases; nucleotides outside the gene matches: 6. The CDR3 spells CASSPGTGDETQYF. CDR3 sequence (DNA): TGTGCCAGTAGCCCCGGGACAGGGGACGAGACCCAGTACTTC.

This clone appeared a single time. The chain links TRBV30 to TRBJ1-1; 7 positions agree with TRBD1. The CDR3 sequence is 13 residues long. V gave up 4 bases and J gave up 3 bases; unmatched junction bases: 5. Germline-derived CDR1 and CDR2 are GTSNPN and SVGIG (reference sequence). In DNA, the CDR3 is TGTGCCTGGAAGGACAGGTGGGACACTGAAGCTTTCTTT. Amino acids: CAWKDRWDTEAFF. Using reference TRBV30 and TRBJ1-1 for the parts outside the CDR3, the full variable domain is SQTIHQWPATLVQPVGSPLSLECTVEGTSNPNLYWYRQAAGRGLQLLFYSVGIGQISSEVPQNLSASRPQDRQFILSSKKLLLSDSGFYLCAWKDRWDTEAFFGQGTRLTVV.

The V gene is TRBV11-2, the J gene TRBJ2-1, with D maybe TRBD2 (5 bases). CDR1 is SGHAT and CDR2 is FQNNGV in the germline V gene. The CDR3 is made up of 13 amino acids. Trimming stripped 4 bases from V and 4 bases from J, with 8 bases between. The CDR3 loop is CASSSTRYNEQFF. The CDR3 coding sequence is TGTGCCAGCAGCTCAACTAGATACAATGAGCAGTTCTTC. Full variable domain (missing parts from reference TRBV11-2 and TRBJ2-1): EAGVAQSPRYKIIEKRQSVAFWCNPISGHATLYWYQQILGQGPKLLIQFQNNGVVDDSQLPKDRFSAERLKGVDSTLKIQPAKLEDSAVYLCASSSTRYNEQFFGPGTRLTVL.